Listed below are T cell receptor beta chains from one sample, sequenced in a study of CD8+CD57+ T cells in acquired aplastic anemia. TCRdb reprocessed the reads with MiXCR, giving one entry per CDR3 protein. Among roughly 500,000 distinct CDR3 sequences listed, around 30% were seen once. The material sequenced was sorted CD4+, CD8+, or CD8+CD57+ T cells (not recorded which) from PBMCs. The receptor source for this set is a human donor with aplastic anemia. Both conserved end residues are part of each CDR3. D genes are given only for firm matches. Some rows have no size entry. The others give once, few or many, or a class for an expanded clone.

>TRBJ1-4|TRBV7-9|.|.|15
TGTGCCAGCAGCTGGGGTGGGGGGGCAAATGAAAAACTGTTTTTT
CASSWGGGANEKLFF
>TRBJ2-7|TRBV15|TRBD2|.|16
TGTGCCACCAGCCACCAACTTACTAGCGGGATCCACGAGCAGTACTTC
CATSHQLTSGIHEQYF
>TRBJ2-7|TRBV10-3|TRBD1|few|14
TGTGCCATCAGGGAACAGGGGATGGACTACGAGCAGTACTTC
CAIREQGMDYEQYF
>TRBJ1-3|TRBV30|.|.|15
TGTGCCTGGAGTGGGCGGGGATACTCTGGAAACACCATATATTTT
CAWSGRGYSGNTIYF
>TRBJ1-2|TRBV7-3|.|many|15
TGTGCCAGCAGCTTAGACTCCCATGGGGGCTATGGCTACACCTTC
CASSLDSHGGYGYTF
>TRBJ1-5|TRBV20-1|.|many|12
TGCAGTGGAAGAAGGGAGGGTCAGCCCCAGCATTTT
CSGRREGQPQHF
>TRBJ1-3|TRBV14|.|once|13
TGTGCCAGCAGCGAGGGGCTAGGAAACACCATATATTTT
CASSEGLGNTIYF
>TRBJ2-7|TRBV7-2|.|many|13
TGTGCCAGCAGCTGGCCCGGGGGTTACGAGCAGTACTTC
CASSWPGGYEQYF
>TRBJ1-3|TRBV27|.|.|14
TGTGCCAGCAGTTTTGCAAGCTCTGGAAACGCCATATATTTT
CASSFASSGNAIYF
>TRBJ2-3|TRBV2|TRBD2|many|16
TGTGCCAGCAGAAGGCGGACTAGCGGGGGGACAGATACGCAGTATTTT
CASRRRTSGGTDTQYF
>TRBJ2-2|TRBV7-8|TRBD2|.|14
TGTGCCAGCAGGGGGACTAGCCGGACCGGGGAGCTGTTTTTT
CASRGTSRTGELFF
>TRBJ2-7|TRBV2|.|many|11
TGTGCCAGCAGATTTGGTCACGAGCAGTACTTC
CASRFGHEQYF
>TRBJ1-2|TRBV19|.|many|13
TGTGCCAGTAGTACCGTTAGGGACCGTGGCTACACCTTC
CASSTVRDRGYTF
>TRBJ2-2|TRBV11-2|TRBD2|.|18
TGTGCCAGCACCCTCTGCCGGTCTAGCGGGGCGAACACCGGGGAGCTGTTTTTT
CASTLCRSSGANTGELFF
>TRBJ1-2|TRBV29-1|TRBD1|once|17
TGCAGCGTTGTCGACAAGGGGTGGGACAGGGCCAACTATGGCTACACCTTC
CSVVDKGWDRANYGYTF